Listed here are 27 T cell receptor beta chains from one sample, sequenced in a study of blood T cell repertoires in COVID-19. TCRdb's table, derived via immunoSEQ multiplex PCR, lists solely in-frame clones and lacks some. The table lists roughly 160,000 clones, around 67% of them singletons. Sequenced: peripheral blood. The receptor set was obtained from a woman of 80 years or more with acute or convalescent COVID-19.

The genes are TRBV14 and TRBJ2-7, with a weak D call TRBD2 (5 bases). Trimming shortened V by 4 bases and J by 5 bases, and 18 bases separated the two germline ends. The CDR3 consists of 15 residues. Germline V gene sequence: CDR1 SGHDN, CDR2 FVKESK. CDR3 sequence reads: CASSPAGASSHEQYF. DNA of the CDR3: TGTGCCAGCAGCCCTGCGGGCGCTAGCAGTCACGAGCAGTACTTC.

CDR3 region: CASSKTVNTEAFF. In DNA, the CDR3 is TGTGCCAGCAGCAAGACAGTGAACACTGAAGCTTTCTTT. The chain combines TRBV7-6 with TRBJ1-1, with D tentatively TRBD1 (5 bases). Trimming removed 5 bases from V and 0 bases from J, with 7 bases in between. Looked up from germline, CDR1 is SGHVS and CDR2 is FNYEAQ. CDR3 length equals 13 residues. The entire variable domain, with the rest obtained from reference TRBV7-6 and TRBJ1-1, is as follows: GAGVSQSPRYKVTKRGQDVALRCDPISGHVSLYWYRQALGQGPEFLTYFNYEAQQDKSGLPNDRFSAERPEGSISTLTIQRTEQRDSAMYRCASSKTVNTEAFFGQGTRLTVV.

The chain employs TRBV23-1 and TRBJ1-2; D is possibly TRBD1 (5 bases). TRBV23-1 is flagged as an ORF with uncertain function. The germline V and J ends were trimmed by 7 bases and 5 bases, with 26 bases remaining between them. The CDR3 extends over 17 amino acids. The chain's CDR3 is CASTPDKGGTPGYGYTF. In DNA form, the CDR3 reads TGCGCCAGCACCCCCGACAAGGGCGGCACACCAGGGTATGGCTACACCTTC.

The chain uses TRBV9 and TRBJ2-3; 8 bases align to TRBD1. The germline CDR1 and CDR2 sequences are SGDLS and YYNGEE. Trimming took 4 bases from V and 5 from J; bases not matched to a gene: 15. This CDR3 region has 17 residues. The CDR3 DNA sequence: TGTGCCAGCAGCACCTCAGGGGGCAACCCAGCACAAGATACGCAGTATTTT. It codes for CASSTSGGNPAQDTQYF.

This clone showed up just a few times. The germline gene is not matched at one end of the junction; a read error may be the cause. This sequence joins TRBV6-1 and TRBJ1-1; perhaps TRBD1 as D (6 bases). CDR3 length equals 15 residues. Germline-derived CDR1 and CDR2 are MNHNS and SASEGT. The CDR3 bases are TGTGCCAGCAATGAACAGGGTTTGGGAGGCACTGAAGCTTTCTTT. This gives the protein CASNEQGLGGTEAFF.

This sequence joins TRBV5-4 and TRBJ2-3; D gene uncertain. This CDR3 is built from 12 residues. Germline CDR1 SGHNT, CDR2 YYREEE (reference sequence). The V gene lost 3 bases and the J gene lost 2 bases, with 4 bases spanning the gap. Here the CDR3 DNA reads TGTGCCAGCAGCTCTAACACAGATACGCAGTATTTT. It specifies CASSSNTDTQYF.

The chain recombines TRBV7-9 with TRBJ1-5, with D tentatively TRBD1 (5 bases). The germline CDR1 and CDR2 sequences are SEHNR and FQNEAQ (reference sequence). V was trimmed by 0 bases and J by 7 bases, leaving 13 bases between them. The CDR3 runs to 15 residues. The CDR3 is CASSLAWGGHQPQHF. CDR3 bases: TGTGCCAGCAGCTTAGCATGGGGGGGTCACCAGCCCCAGCATTTT. Drawing the rest from reference TRBV7-9 and TRBJ1-5, the complete variable domain is DTGVSQNPRHKITKRGQNVTFRCDPISEHNRLYWYRQTLGQGPEFLTYFQNEAQLEKSRLLSDRFSAERPKGSFSTLEIQRTEQGDSAMYLCASSLAWGGHQPQHFGDGTRLSIL.

The chain combines TRBV10-2 with TRBJ2-1; 13 positions agree with TRBD2. V was pared by 6 bases and J by 5 bases, with 4 bases of the junction left unmatched. CDR3 length: 15 residues. In germline, CDR1 is WSHSY, CDR2 SAAADI. The CDR3 DNA follows: TGCGCCAGCAGAACCGGGACTAGCGGGAACAATGAGCAGTTCTTC. This gives the protein CASRTGTSGNNEQFF.

The V call is TRBV19, the J call TRBJ2-1, with TRBD2 matching 15 bases. The V gene end was trimmed by 5 bases and the J gene end by 7 bases; junction bases not matched to a gene: 6. Germline CDR1 is LNHDA and CDR2 is SQIVND (reference sequence). The CDR3 covers 16 residues. In DNA form, the CDR3 reads TGTGCCAGTAGTTGGGGACTAGCGGGAGGAGAAAATGAGCAGTTCTTC. The encoded protein is CASSWGLAGGENEQFF.

This clone was counted between two and nine times. The chain is built from TRBV18 and TRBJ1-5; D call uncertain. This CDR3 comprises 13 residues. Trimming pared 5 bases from V and 0 bases from J, leaving 5 bases between. In germline, CDR1 is KGHSH, CDR2 LQKENI. CDR3 in amino acids: CASSENSNQPQHF. The CDR3 nucleotides read TGTGCCAGCTCAGAGAATAGCAATCAGCCCCAGCATTTT.

The chain employs TRBV2 and TRBJ2-2; D remains ambiguous. CDR1 is SNHLY, CDR2 FYNNEI, per germline. The CDR3 contains 15 residues. V lost 2 bases to trimming and J lost 4 bases, with 11 bases between them. CDR3 in DNA: TGTGCCAGCAGTGAACTACAGACAAGCACCGGGGAGCTGTTTTTT. Its protein product is CASSELQTSTGELFF.

V gene TRBV5-1 combines with J gene TRBJ2-7, with 7 bases that match TRBD1. CDR3 size: 14 residues. Trimming at V came to 2 bases and at J to 3 bases, leaving 5 bases not matched to a gene. Germline assignment: CDR1 SGHRS and CDR2 YFSETQ. The CDR3, as DNA: TGCGCCAGCAGCTTAAACACAGGGGACTACGAGCAGTACTTC. Amino acids: CASSLNTGDYEQYF.

The rearrangement uses TRBV19 and TRBJ2-7, with D possibly matching TRBD2 (7 bases). V was pared by 5 bases and J by 4 bases, with 21 bases between. Per germline, CDR1 LNHDA and CDR2 SQIVND (reference sequence). This CDR3 is built from 16 residues. CDR3 DNA: TGTGCCAGTAGTGCCCTGCGAGGGGGGGCGATGTACGAGCAGTACTTC. It specifies CASSALRGGAMYEQYF.

V usage is TRBV27 and J usage is TRBJ2-3; D gene ambiguous. Trimming cost V 3 bases and J 6 bases, with 4 bases left between them. The CDR3 consists of 11 residues. Germline V gene data show CDR1 as MNHEY and CDR2 as SMNVEV (reference sequence). Here the CDR3 DNA reads TGTGCCAGCAGTTTTCAGGATACGCAGTATTTT. It yields the protein CASSFQDTQYF.

V gene TRBV7-8 combines with J gene TRBJ1-1; no definite D call. From germline, CDR1 is SGHVS and CDR2 FQNEAQ. The CDR3 is 13 amino acids. Trimming stripped 2 bases from V and 0 bases from J, with 4 bases between. CDR3 amino acids: CASSLSVNTEAFF. The CDR3, as DNA: TGTGCCAGCAGCTTATCGGTGAACACTGAAGCTTTCTTT.

The chain joins TRBV2 to TRBJ2-7, with 8 positions matching TRBD2. The germline CDR1 and CDR2 sequences are SNHLY and FYNNEI. After removal of 4 bases from V and 2 bases from J, the junction contained 10 bases not matched to a gene. This CDR3 has 16 amino acids. The CDR3 sequence: CASSAALAEVAYEQYF. The CDR3 DNA sequence: TGTGCCAGCAGTGCCGCACTAGCGGAGGTCGCCTACGAGCAGTACTTC.

The chain employs TRBV29-1 and TRBJ2-1; 11 bases map to TRBD2. This CDR3 is 15 amino acids long. The germline V gene encodes CDR1 SQVTM and CDR2 ANQGSEA. The V segment lost 6 bases and the J segment 7 bases; nucleotides outside the gene matches: 11. The CDR3 protein is CSVAKLAGVINEQFF. The CDR3 nucleotides read TGCAGCGTCGCCAAACTAGCGGGAGTTATAAATGAGCAGTTCTTC.

The chain recombines TRBV5-6 with TRBJ2-3; D is uncertain. The ends were cut back, 1 base at V and 2 bases at J, with 5 bases in the middle. Germline values: CDR1 SGHDT, CDR2 YYEEEE. The CDR3 runs to 13 residues. CDR3 residues: CASSLMATDTQYF. The CDR3 coding sequence is TGTGCCAGCAGCTTGATGGCCACAGATACGCAGTATTTT. Full variable domain (outside the CDR3, taken from reference TRBV5-6 and TRBJ2-3): DAGVTQSPTHLIKTRGQQVTLRCSPKSGHDTVSWYQQALGQGPQFIFQYYEEEERQRGNFPDRFSGHQFPNYSSELNVNALLLGDSALYLCASSLMATDTQYFGPGTRLTVL.

The CDR3 DNA is TGTGCCAGCGGACCTAGCGGGGACACAGATACGCAGTATTTT. Translating gives CASGPSGDTDTQYF. The chain carries TRBV9 and TRBJ2-3; TRBD2 aligns across 9 bases. The CDR3 has 14 residues. CDR1 is SGDLS and CDR2 is YYNGEE in the germline V gene. The J segment lost 2 bases and the V segment lost 7 bases, leaving 5 bases of the junction unmatched.

This chain links TRBV9 with TRBJ2-2; 8 nucleotides line up with TRBD1. After removal of 1 base from V and 0 bases from J, the junction contained 5 bases not matched to a gene. This CDR3 is 17 amino acids long. Germline V gene sequence: CDR1 SGDLS, CDR2 YYNGEE. The DNA for the CDR3 is TGTGCCAGCAGCGTACCTCCGGGACAGGCGAACACCGGGGAGCTGTTTTTT. This codes for CASSVPPGQANTGELFF.

The J gene is TRBJ1-2, the V gene TRBV18; D might be TRBD1 (6 bases). V was pared by 1 base and J by 6 bases, with 12 bases between. There are 14 residues in the CDR3. From germline, CDR1 is KGHSH and CDR2 LQKENI. The CDR3: CASSPLRDIDGYTF. For the CDR3, the DNA is TGTGCCAGCTCACCACTTCGGGACATTGATGGCTACACCTTC.

V usage is TRBV9 and J usage is TRBJ2-1, with unresolved D. The CDR3 extends over 12 amino acids. The ends were cut back, 4 bases at V and 8 bases at J, with 10 bases in the middle. Germline values: CDR1 SGDLS, CDR2 YYNGEE. CDR3 sequence reads: CASSPLQYEQFF. CDR3 bases: TGTGCCAGCAGCCCATTGCAGTATGAGCAGTTCTTC.

The chain links TRBV30 to TRBJ2-2; possible D gene TRBD1, 5 bases. Germline-derived CDR1 and CDR2 are GTSNPN and SVGIG (reference sequence). This CDR3 is 12 amino acids long. Trimming cost V 0 bases and J 8 bases, with 7 bases left between them. CDR3 sequence reads: CAWSVQEGELFF. CDR3 DNA sequence: TGTGCCTGGAGTGTACAGGAGGGGGAGCTGTTTTTT.

The V call is TRBV28, the J call TRBJ2-5, with 7 bases lining up with TRBD2. CDR3 length: 14 amino acids. Germline V gene data show CDR1 as MDHEN and CDR2 as SYDVKM. The V and J ends lost 6 bases and 1 base, in that order; junction bases with no gene match: 5. CDR3 nucleotide sequence: TGTGCCAGCAGCATCGGGACTATCCAAGAGACCCAGTACTTC. Translation: CASSIGTIQETQYF.

The count of this clone is one. The V call is TRBV28, the J call TRBJ2-1; TRBD2 aligns across 11 bases. The CDR3 totals 14 residues. The J segment lost 6 bases and the V segment lost 10 bases, leaving 8 bases of the junction unmatched. Germline loops: CDR1 MDHEN, CDR2 SYDVKM. As DNA, the CDR3 is TGTGCCACCCAGGGACTAGCGGAGCTCAATGAGCAGTTCTTC. It codes for CATQGLAELNEQFF.

The V gene is TRBV18, the J gene TRBJ1-1; 7 bases agree with TRBD1. The CDR3 is 16 residues long. V dropped 4 bases and J dropped 0; count of bases not matched to a gene: 8. The germline V gene has CDR1 KGHSH and CDR2 LQKENI. The chain's CDR3 is CASSLQGVGMNTEAFF. The CDR3 nucleotides read TGTGCCAGCTCACTCCAGGGGGTGGGCATGAACACTGAAGCTTTCTTT.

This sequence joins TRBV5-6 and TRBJ2-3; TRBD1 matches 8 bases. The CDR3 sequence is 16 residues long. CDR1 is SGHDT and CDR2 is YYEEEE in the germline V gene. With 1 base clipped from V and 4 bases from J, the junction kept 8 bases outside the gene matches. The CDR3: CASSLFTGGAPDTQYF. The DNA for the CDR3 is TGTGCCAGCAGCTTGTTTACAGGGGGAGCACCAGATACGCAGTATTTT.